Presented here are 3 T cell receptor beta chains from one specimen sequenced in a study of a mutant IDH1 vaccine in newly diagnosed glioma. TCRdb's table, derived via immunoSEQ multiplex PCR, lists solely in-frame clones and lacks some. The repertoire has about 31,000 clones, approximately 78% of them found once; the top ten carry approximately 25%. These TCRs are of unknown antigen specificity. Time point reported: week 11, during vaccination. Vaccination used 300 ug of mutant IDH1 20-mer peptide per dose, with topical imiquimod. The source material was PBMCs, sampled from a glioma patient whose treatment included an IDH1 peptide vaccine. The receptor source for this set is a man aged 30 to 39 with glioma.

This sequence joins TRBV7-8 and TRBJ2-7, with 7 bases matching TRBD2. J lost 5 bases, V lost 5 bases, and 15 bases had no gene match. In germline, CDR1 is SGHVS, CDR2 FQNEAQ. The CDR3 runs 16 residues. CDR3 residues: CASSPSGLVKANEQYF. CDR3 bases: TGTGCCAGCAGCCCCAGTGGACTAGTAAAAGCTAACGAGCAGTACTTC. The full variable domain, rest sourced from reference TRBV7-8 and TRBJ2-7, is GAGVSQSPRYKVAKRGQDVALRCDPISGHVSLFWYQQALGQGPEFLTYFQNEAQLDKSGLPSDRFFAERPEGSVSTLKIQRTQQEDSAVYLCASSPSGLVKANEQYFGPGTRLTVT.

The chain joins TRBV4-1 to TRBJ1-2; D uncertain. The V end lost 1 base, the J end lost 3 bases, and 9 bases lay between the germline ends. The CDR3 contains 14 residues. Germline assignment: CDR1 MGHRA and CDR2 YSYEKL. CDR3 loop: CASSQGTRYYGYTF. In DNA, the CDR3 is TGCGCCAGCAGCCAAGGGACGCGGTACTATGGCTACACCTTC.

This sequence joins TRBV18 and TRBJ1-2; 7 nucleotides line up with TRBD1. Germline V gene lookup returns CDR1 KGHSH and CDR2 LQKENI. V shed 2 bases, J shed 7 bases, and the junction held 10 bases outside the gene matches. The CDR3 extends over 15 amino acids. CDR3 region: CASSPSSEGAGGYTF. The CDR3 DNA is TGTGCCAGCTCACCATCGTCCGAGGGGGCGGGTGGCTACACCTTC.